The 28 T cell receptor beta chains below come from one sample, sequenced in a study of glioma-infiltrating T cells. The iRepertoire nested amplicon-rescue multiplex PCR amplified TCR alpha and beta CDR3s from RNA. TCRdb processed the multiplex PCR reads anew with MiXCR; each CDR3 protein has one entry. The data hold more than 350,000 distinct CDR3 sequences, with about two fifths observed a single time. The sequenced material came from glioma tissue, nonneoplastic brain tissue, or PBMCs (not recorded which). The receptor source for this set is a human donor with low-grade glioma or glioblastoma, undergoing nonglioma brain surgery, or in good health (not recorded which).

This clonotype was detected ten times or more. The chain employs TRBV6-1 and TRBJ2-5, with D perhaps being TRBD1 or TRBD2 (5 bases each). V was clipped by 5 bases and J by 4 bases, with 14 bases between them. This CDR3 region has 14 residues. Germline CDR1 and CDR2: MNHNS and SASEGT. The CDR3 region is CASSSGADRETQYF. DNA of the CDR3: TGTGCCAGCAGTTCCGGGGCGGATAGAGAGACCCAGTACTTC.

This sequence joins TRBV2 and TRBJ1-5, with 7 positions matching TRBD1. V lost 6 bases to trimming and J lost 4 bases; unmatched junction nucleotides: 9. The CDR3 length is 15 residues. CDR1 SNHLY and CDR2 FYNNEI come from the germline V gene. CDR3 in DNA: TGTGCCAGCAGCCTTGACAGGGCCTTAAATCAGCCCCAGCATTTT. Translating it yields CASSLDRALNQPQHF.

This clonotype showed up many times. The gene calls are TRBV15 and TRBJ2-7, with D possibly being TRBD1 or TRBD2 (6 bases each). The germline CDR1 and CDR2 sequences are LNHNV and YYDKDF (reference sequence). The CDR3 has 16 residues. V was clipped by 1 base and J by 0 bases, with 13 bases between them. The CDR3 DNA reads TGTGCCACCAGCAGAGGGGGGCTAGCGTTCTCCTACGAGCAGTACTTC. This translates into CATSRGGLAFSYEQYF.

About this clonotype itself: A single base separates this from a much larger clone, so it may be a read error. The chain combines TRBV6-5 with TRBJ2-3; 14 bases fit TRBD2. In germline, CDR1 is MNHEY, CDR2 SVGAGI. V lost 5 bases to trimming and J lost 4 bases; unmatched junction nucleotides: 2. The CDR3 spans 15 residues. This chain's CDR3 is CASSGLAGGPDTQYF. CDR3 nucleotide sequence: TGTGCCAGCAGTGGACTAGCGGGAGGCCCAGATACGCAGTATTTT.

Many counts were recorded for this clonotype. The V call is TRBV6-2 or TRBV6-3, the J call TRBJ2-5, with 7 bases matching TRBD1. The CDR3 runs to 13 residues. V was pared by 8 bases and J by 3 bases, with 6 bases of the junction left unmatched. Germline V gene data show CDR1 as MNHEY and CDR2 as SVGEGT. CDR3 nucleotide sequence: TGTGCCAGCCACAACCAGGGGGAAGAGACCCAGTACTTC. Translated, it gives CASHNQGEETQYF.

The chain has TRBV11-2 and TRBJ2-2; D possibly corresponds to TRBD1 (6 bases). V was cut by 7 bases and J by 6 bases, with 12 bases left in between. This CDR3 has 13 residues. Germline-derived CDR1 and CDR2 are SGHAT and FQNNGV. This CDR3 is CASTPGVAGELFF. CDR3 coding DNA: TGTGCCAGCACCCCAGGGGTCGCCGGGGAGCTGTTTTTT. The entire variable domain, with the rest obtained from reference TRBV11-2 and TRBJ2-2, is as follows: EAGVAQSPRYKIIEKRQSVAFWCNPISGHATLYWYQQILGQGPKLLIQFQNNGVVDDSQLPKDRFSAERLKGVDSTLKIQPAKLEDSAVYLCASTPGVAGELFFGEGSRLTVL.

As for this clonotype: A clone one base away is much larger, so this may be a read error. V is TRBV6-6 and J is TRBJ2-7, with D unclear. CDR1 and CDR2 (germline): MNHNY, SVGAGI (reference sequence). This CDR3 is 10 amino acids long. The CDR3 sequence: CASSLTEHYF. The CDR3 DNA follows: TGTGCCAGCAGTCTAACGGAGCATTACTTC.

The gene calls are TRBV6-1 and TRBJ2-2; 8 bases agree with TRBD1. Trimming took 6 bases from V and 5 from J; bases not matched to a gene: 8. The germline CDR1 and CDR2 sequences are MNHNS and SASEGT. CDR3 length equals 15 residues. The CDR3 protein is CASRASRGRTGELFF. DNA for the CDR3: TGTGCCAGCAGGGCCTCCAGGGGGCGGACCGGGGAGCTGTTTTTT.

This chain joins TRBV20-1 and TRBJ2-4, with D possibly being TRBD1 (5 bases). The CDR3 has 16 amino acids. Trimming stripped 1 base from V and 3 bases from J, with 16 bases between. CDR1 and CDR2 from the germline V gene are DFQATT and SNEGSKA (reference sequence). In nucleotides, the CDR3 is TGCAGTGCTAGAGGCCACAGGACCGTGGGCAAAAACATTCAGTACTTC. Its translation: CSARGHRTVGKNIQYF.

This clonotype has ten or more counts. The CDR3 coding sequence is TGTGCCAGCAGTTACTCAGATGGGGGTTCGGCTGAAGCTTTCTTT. This codes for CASSYSDGGSAEAFF. This rearrangement joins TRBV6-6 to TRBJ1-1, with TRBD1 as a possible D gene (5 bases). Germline loops: CDR1 MNHNY, CDR2 SVGAGI (reference sequence). The CDR3 loop spans 15 amino acids. Trimming left V 0 bases short and J 6 bases short, with 14 bases between.

This clonotype was counted once. The V gene is TRBV6-2 or TRBV6-3, the J gene TRBJ2-3, with a possible D match to TRBD1 (6 bases). V gave up 5 bases and J gave up 2 bases, with 11 bases separating them. The length of the CDR3 is 14 residues. Germline CDR1 is MNHEY and CDR2 is SVGEGT. CDR3 region: CASSGGQYTDTQYF. DNA for the CDR3: TGTGCCAGCAGTGGGGGCCAATACACAGATACGCAGTATTTT.

About this clonotype itself: A junction boundary mismatches the germline segment, possibly from a read error. The gene calls are TRBV29-1 and TRBJ1-1, with D tentatively TRBD1 (6 bases). CDR1 SQVTM and CDR2 ANQGSEA come from the germline V gene. This CDR3 comprises 13 residues. In DNA, the CDR3 is TGCAGCGTTGAAGATCTTGGGGGCGCTGAGGCTTTCTTT. This translates into CSVEDLGGAEAFF.

As for this clonotype: It may be a read error: a sequence one base away is much more abundant. This CDR3 is missing its conserved last phenylalanine or tryptophan, likely due to a read error. This sequence joins TRBV6-6 and TRBJ2-7; unclear D gene. V dropped 5 bases and J dropped 9 bases, with 14 bases sitting between them. The CDR3 is 12 residues long. Looked up from germline, CDR1 is MNHNY and CDR2 is SVGAGI (reference sequence). CDR3 nucleotides: TGTGCCAGCAGTCACGACCTACCTGGGCAGTACCTC. Translation gives CASSHDLPGQYL.

This clonotype has a handful of counts. The rearrangement uses TRBV6-5 and TRBJ2-7, with 10 bases identical to TRBD2. CDR1 MNHEY and CDR2 SVGAGI come from the germline V gene. This CDR3 has 17 amino acids. The V segment lost 1 base and the J segment 3 bases; nucleotides outside the gene matches: 9. DNA of the CDR3: TGTGCCAGCAGTTACTTGTACGGCGCTAGCGGGAGCTACGAGCAGTACTTC. Its translation: CASSYLYGASGSYEQYF.

CDR3: CASSLAGLAGFNEQFF. As DNA, the CDR3 is TGTGCCAGCAGCTTAGCGGGACTAGCGGGGTTCAATGAGCAGTTCTTC. The J gene is TRBJ2-1, the V gene TRBV7-2, with 13 positions matching TRBD2. CDR3 length: 16 residues. J gave up 6 bases and V 0 bases, and 2 bases lay outside the gene matches. Per germline, CDR1 SGHTA and CDR2 FQGNSA. Based on the CDR3 plus reference TRBV7-2 and TRBJ2-1, the full variable domain is GAGVSQSPSNKVTEKGKDVELRCDPISGHTALYWYRQSLGQGLEFLIYFQGNSAPDKSGLPSDRFSAERTGGSVSTLTIQRTQQEDSAVYLCASSLAGLAGFNEQFFGPGTRLTVL.

Only a few counts were recorded for this clonotype. The chain combines TRBV25-1 with TRBJ2-1; 10 nucleotides match TRBD2. This CDR3 contains 15 residues. The germline V gene has CDR1 MGHDK and CDR2 SYGVNS. V was pared by 2 bases and J by 5 bases, with 3 bases of the junction left unmatched. The CDR3 reads CASSESLAGDNEQFF. CDR3 sequence (DNA): TGTGCCAGCAGTGAAAGTCTAGCGGGAGACAATGAGCAGTTCTTC.

A remark on this clonotype: A much larger clone differs by one base, so this may be a read error. V gene TRBV20-1 combines with J gene TRBJ2-7, with D possibly matching TRBD2 (6 bases). CDR1 and CDR2 (germline): DFQATT, SNEGSKA (reference sequence). Trimming pared 2 bases from V and 6 bases from J, leaving 20 bases between. This CDR3 contains 15 residues. This chain's CDR3 is CSARQSGVRLAEQYF. The CDR3 DNA reads as TGCAGTGCTAGACAATCGGGAGTCCGTCTGGCCGAGCAGTACTTC.

Note on this clonotype: Being one base from a much bigger clone, this may be a read error. The chain recombines TRBV6-1 with TRBJ2-1, with a weak D call TRBD2 (6 bases). Germline V gives CDR1 MNHNS, CDR2 SASEGT. This CDR3 contains 14 residues. The chain's CDR3 is CASSLGLFINEQLF. In DNA form, the CDR3 reads TGTGCCAGCAGCCTGGGACTCTTTATCAATGAGCAGCTCTTC.

This clonotype was counted a few times. Sequence at one end of the junction differs from germline and may be a read error. The chain uses TRBV20-1 and TRBJ1-5, with 8 bases fitting TRBD1. The length of the CDR3 is 16 residues. Germline loops: CDR1 DFQATT, CDR2 SNEGSKA (reference sequence). The CDR3 sequence: CSARESGGQGWQPQHF. The CDR3, as DNA: TGCAGTGCCAGAGAGTCGGGTGGACAGGGTTGGCAGCCCCAGCATTTT.

Turning to this clonotype: Given a much more abundant clone one base away, this may be a read error. The V gene is TRBV6-6, the J gene TRBJ2-3; D tentatively reads TRBD1 or TRBD2 (5 bases each). The CDR3 is 15 amino acids. Germline-derived CDR1 and CDR2 are MNHNY and SVGAGI (reference sequence). The ends were cut back, 6 bases at V and 4 bases at J, with 17 bases in the middle. As DNA, the CDR3 is TGTGCCAGCAGAAAGAGGGACGGAGAGGCAGATACGCAGTATTTT. Translating it yields CASRKRDGEADTQYF.

J is TRBJ1-1 and V is TRBV16; perhaps TRBD1 as D (5 bases). The CDR3 has 14 residues. Deletions cut 4 bases from V and 3 bases from J, with 12 bases between. Germline CDR1 and CDR2: KGHSY and FQNENV. The DNA for the CDR3 is TGTGCCAGCAGCCGAGAAGCAGGGTACACTGAAGCTTTCTTT. Translated, it gives CASSREAGYTEAFF.

Points on this clonotype: A read error may be the cause here, since a much bigger clone is one base away. CDR3 region: CASSLRTRGSGQFF. In DNA form, the CDR3 reads TGTGCCAGCAGTCTCCGGACTAGAGGGAGCGGGCAGTTCTTC. The rearrangement joins TRBV7-2 to TRBJ2-1; TRBD2 agrees at 7 bases. With 6 bases clipped from V and 12 bases from J, the junction kept 14 bases outside the gene matches. The CDR3 length is 14 residues. Germline lookup yields CDR1 SGHTA and CDR2 FQGNSA.

The chain recombines TRBV27 with TRBJ2-5; the D gene is possibly TRBD2 (6 bases). Trimming pared 4 bases from V and 6 bases from J, leaving 15 bases between. Germline values: CDR1 MNHEY, CDR2 SMNVEV (reference sequence). This CDR3 contains 14 residues. The CDR3 region has the DNA TGTGCCAGCAGTTACGGGTCGGGAGTGAAGACCCAGTACTTC. It codes for CASSYGSGVKTQYF.

The rearrangement links TRBV29-1 to TRBJ2-7, with 11 bases lining up with TRBD1. The J segment lost 3 bases and the V segment lost 5 bases, leaving 6 bases of the junction unmatched. This CDR3 comprises 14 residues. Germline V CDR1 and CDR2: SQVTM, ANQGSEA. The CDR3 sequence is CSVSRGTGGYEQYF. In DNA form, the CDR3 reads TGCAGCGTTTCCCGAGGGACAGGGGGCTACGAGCAGTACTTC.

Regarding this clonotype: A much larger clone is a single base away; this may be a read error. V is TRBV28 and J is TRBJ2-3; no clear D. Germline V gene data show CDR1 as MDHEN and CDR2 as SYDVKM. The CDR3 totals 13 residues. The CDR3 sequence: CTSSPTYTDTQYF. The CDR3 DNA reads TGTACCAGCAGTCCTACATACACAGATACGCAGTATTTT.

In this sample, this clonotype turned up a few times. The J gene is TRBJ2-3, the V gene TRBV4-3; D ambiguous. With 0 bases removed from V and 1 base from J, the gap between germline ends came to 8 bases. This CDR3 spans 15 amino acids. From germline, CDR1 is LGHNA and CDR2 YSLEER. For the CDR3, the DNA is TGCGCCAGCAGCCAAGAAATGCAGGGCACAGATACGCAGTATTTT. Residues: CASSQEMQGTDTQYF.

There are a few counts of this clonotype. The rearrangement uses TRBV28 and TRBJ1-1; no clear D gene. This CDR3 region has 18 residues. The V gene lost 4 bases and the J gene lost 0 bases, with 21 bases spanning the gap. Germline V CDR1 and CDR2: MDHEN, SYDVKM. CDR3 sequence reads: CASSSSLRNYRVNTEAFF. For the CDR3, the DNA is TGTGCCAGCAGTTCCTCGCTCCGAAACTATCGGGTGAACACTGAAGCTTTCTTT.

The chain links TRBV7-3 to TRBJ2-1, with 10 bases fitting TRBD2. Germline trimming cut 5 bases from V and 4 bases from J; bases unmatched to any gene: 11. Germline CDR1 reads SGHTA; CDR2 reads FQGTGA. CDR3 length: 17 residues. CDR3 DNA sequence: TGTGCCAGCAGCCCACTAGGCACTAGCGGGGTGTACAATGAGCAGTTCTTC. Translation: CASSPLGTSGVYNEQFF.